A single sample gave rise to the 9 T cell receptor beta chains below, sequenced in a study of blood T cell repertoires in COVID-19. The method was immunoSEQ multiplex PCR; TCRdb's version includes in-frame clones alone and lacks a portion of them. The table has approximately 240,000 clones, around 88% seen once. Sequenced input: peripheral blood. The origin of the receptors is a woman aged 30 to 39 who had recovered from COVID-19.

The V and J genes are TRBV20-1 and TRBJ2-1, with D perhaps TRBD1 (6 bases). From germline, CDR1 is DFQATT and CDR2 SNEGSKA (reference sequence). V was cut by 6 bases and J by 12 bases, with 15 bases left in between. The CDR3 loop spans 11 amino acids. This CDR3 reads CSANLDRMQFF. In DNA, the CDR3 is TGCAGTGCCAATCTCGACAGGATGCAGTTCTTC.

This clone showed up just a few times. The chain links TRBV2 to TRBJ2-1, with 8 bases matching TRBD1. The CDR3 is 14 residues long. Trimming took 7 bases from V and 1 from J; bases not matched to a gene: 3. Germline loops: CDR1 SNHLY, CDR2 FYNNEI. The CDR3 reads CASMDRVSYNEQFF. In nucleotides, the CDR3 is TGTGCCAGCATGGACAGGGTATCCTACAATGAGCAGTTCTTC.

The chain uses TRBV5-5 and TRBJ1-5, with unresolved D. Germline V gene sequence: CDR1 SGHKS, CDR2 YYEKEE (reference sequence). CDR3 size: 13 residues. Deletions cut 2 bases from V and 5 bases from J, with 8 bases between. In DNA form, the CDR3 reads TGTGCCAGCAGCTTAGACTCTTATCAGCCCCAGCATTTT. Translation gives CASSLDSYQPQHF. Full variable domain (missing parts from reference TRBV5-5 and TRBJ1-5): DAGVTQSPTHLIKTRGQQVTLRCSPISGHKSVSWYQQVLGQGPQFIFQYYEKEERGRGNFPDRFSARQFPNYSSELNVNALLLGDSALYLCASSLDSYQPQHFGDGTRLSIL.

J is TRBJ2-2 and V is TRBV19; possibly TRBD2 for D (6 bases). CDR1 and CDR2 (germline): LNHDA, SQIVND (reference sequence). Between the trimmed V and J ends, which lost 3 bases and 6 bases, there was a span of 11 bases. CDR3 size: 14 residues. The CDR3 here is CASSIGGMAGELFF. DNA for the CDR3: TGTGCCAGTAGTATCGGGGGTATGGCCGGGGAGCTGTTTTTT.

This chain uses TRBV7-6 with TRBJ2-1, with 10 nucleotides matching TRBD2. Germline CDR1 reads SGHVS; CDR2 reads FNYEAQ. The CDR3 is 17 amino acids. With V trimmed by 2 bases and J by 3 bases, 7 bases remained unmatched. The CDR3 DNA reads TGTGCCAGCAGCTTATCGTTCGGACTAGCGGACTACAATGAGCAGTTCTTC. The encoded protein is CASSLSFGLADYNEQFF.

The J gene is TRBJ1-1, the V gene TRBV6-2 or TRBV6-3; D call uncertain. The V and J ends lost 7 bases and 0 bases respectively, with 9 bases between them. The CDR3 consists of 13 residues. Germline-derived CDR1 and CDR2 are MNHEY and SVGEGT. CDR3 residues: CASTPQVNTEAFF. The DNA for the CDR3 is TGTGCCAGCACCCCCCAGGTGAACACTGAAGCTTTCTTT.

The chain employs TRBV5-5 and TRBJ1-4; no clear D gene. Looked up from germline, CDR1 is SGHKS and CDR2 is YYEKEE (reference sequence). This CDR3 is 15 amino acids long. Trimming shortened V by 0 bases and J by 8 bases, and 14 bases separated the two germline ends. The CDR3 bases are TGTGCCAGCAGCTTGGGTAGCGGGCCTTGGGAAAAACTGTTTTTT. This sequence encodes CASSLGSGPWEKLFF.

This clone came up once. J is TRBJ1-6 and V is TRBV27; TRBD1 aligns across 9 bases. Germline CDR1 and CDR2: MNHEY and SMNVEV (reference sequence). The trim removed 3 bases at V and 11 bases at J, leaving 5 bases unmatched. The CDR3 loop spans 14 amino acids. This CDR3 reads CASSFRGTGPPLHF. DNA of the CDR3: TGTGCCAGCAGTTTTCGAGGGACAGGGCCACCCCTCCACTTT.

The rearrangement joins TRBV7-9 to TRBJ1-4, with unresolved D. V lost 5 bases and J 3 bases, leaving 13 bases between the germline ends. The germline V gene encodes CDR1 SEHNR and CDR2 FQNEAQ (reference sequence). This CDR3 is built from 15 residues. CDR3 nucleotides: TGTGCCAGCAGCGAGCGCCGGTTGGCTAATGAAAAACTGTTTTTT. Its translation is CASSERRLANEKLFF.